This TCR beta chain was sequenced for a study of blood T cell repertoires in COVID-19. For the study at large: From the United States, Italy and Spain came samples of acute and convalescent COVID-19.

Profiled with immunoSEQ multiplex PCR; TCRdb holds only in-frame clones, not every one. The table has 430,000 or so clones, roughly 90% seen once. Sequencing was carried out using PBMCs or T cells enriched from blood (not recorded which). This receptor was identified in a woman in her forties who had recovered from COVID-19.

The CDR3 reads CASSLRVDGANVLTF. For the CDR3, the DNA is TGTGCCAGCAGCTTGAGGGTCGATGGGGCCAACGTCCTGACTTTC. The V gene is TRBV13, the J gene TRBJ2-6; possible D gene TRBD2, 5 bases. There are 15 residues in the CDR3. Deletions cut 3 bases from V and 3 bases from J, with 9 bases between. Germline CDR1 and CDR2: PRHDT and FYEKMQ (reference sequence).